A single sample is the source of the 17 T cell receptor beta chains below, sequenced in a study of read filtering for tumor transcriptome and immune sequencing. Molecular barcoded adaptors covering alpha/delta and beta/gamma chains were used on about 390 ng RNA. TCRdb passed the reads through MiXCR, listing each CDR3 protein once. The sample yields around 140,000 distinct CDR3 sequences, 13% seen once. Input material: a population of CD138-negative cells sorted from bone marrow. The receptors derive from a donor at least 40 years old with multiple myeloma.

This clonotype showed up many times. This chain uses TRBV5-1 with TRBJ2-1, with TRBD1 identical over 7 bases. Germline V gene sequence: CDR1 SGHRS, CDR2 YFSETQ. The length of the CDR3 is 14 residues. The V and J ends lost 4 bases and 6 bases, in that order; junction bases with no gene match: 7. The CDR3 DNA sequence: TGCGCCAGCAGCCTAGGGACAGCTTCCAATGAGCAGTTCTTC. Its protein product is CASSLGTASNEQFF.

Worth noting for this clonotype: Given a much more abundant clone one base away, this may be a read error. The V and J genes are TRBV12-3 or TRBV12-4 and TRBJ2-7, with TRBD2 identical over 9 bases. This CDR3 has 14 amino acids. The CDR3 DNA reads as TGTGCCAGCAGCGTCGTGGAGCGGGAGGACGAGCAGAACTTC. Residues: CASSVVEREDEQNF.

This clonotype was counted ten times or more. This rearrangement joins TRBV7-2 to TRBJ1-5; TRBD1 matches at 8 bases. With V trimmed by 2 bases and J by 4 bases, 7 bases remained unmatched. This CDR3 is 16 amino acids long. The germline V gene encodes CDR1 SGHTA and CDR2 FQGNSA. The CDR3 region is CASSLPGTGRNQPQHF. The CDR3 DNA reads TGTGCCAGCAGCTTACCCGGGACAGGACGGAATCAGCCCCAGCATTTT.

This clonotype was found many times. The CDR3 DNA reads as TGTGCCAGTAGGGGACTAGCGGAGGGAGGTGAGCAGTTCTTC. It specifies CASRGLAEGGEQFF. This chain uses TRBV19 with TRBJ2-1, with 11 bases that match TRBD2. CDR1 LNHDA and CDR2 SQIVND come from the germline V gene (reference sequence). Trimming at V came to 6 bases and at J to 9 bases, leaving 7 bases not matched to a gene. The length of the CDR3 is 14 residues.

This clonotype was counted many times. The V call is TRBV7-2, the J call TRBJ2-7; 12 nucleotides agree with TRBD2. Looked up from germline, CDR1 is SGHTA and CDR2 is FQGNSA. Trimming cost V 5 bases and J 3 bases; bases outside gene matches: 8. The CDR3 contains 16 residues. The CDR3 nucleotides are TGTGCCAGCAGCCCTCCCGGACTAGCGGGATTCTACGAGCAGTACTTC. This sequence encodes CASSPPGLAGFYEQYF.

CDR3 in amino acids: CASSPPRRDTQYF. The DNA of the CDR3 is TGTGCCAGCAGCCCTCCGAGAAGGGATACGCAGTATTTT. The chain is built from TRBV7-9 and TRBJ2-3, with D hard to call. Trimming removed 5 bases from V and 6 bases from J, with 12 bases in between. Looked up from germline, CDR1 is SEHNR and CDR2 is FQNEAQ (reference sequence). CDR3 length equals 13 residues.

This clonotype was found a few times. The chain employs TRBV4-2 and TRBJ2-1, with a tentative D call TRBD2 (6 bases). The CDR3 consists of 16 residues. Trimming pared 4 bases from V and 4 bases from J, leaving 17 bases between. From germline, CDR1 is LGHNA and CDR2 YNFKEQ. As DNA, the CDR3 is TGTGCCAGCAGCCCCCTTGTGTTTCGGGGGTACAATGAGCAGTTCTTC. It translates to CASSPLVFRGYNEQFF.

This clonotype was observed many times. V and J are TRBV19 and TRBJ2-2; D is ambiguous. The CDR3 extends over 13 amino acids. In germline, CDR1 is LNHDA, CDR2 SQIVND (reference sequence). Trimming stripped 6 bases from V and 1 base from J, with 6 bases between. The CDR3 DNA reads TGTGCCAGTAGAACCCAGAACACCGGGGAGCTGTTTTTT. Translation gives CASRTQNTGELFF.

Many counts were recorded for this clonotype. The rearrangement joins TRBV29-1 to TRBJ2-1, with TRBD2 as a possible D gene (5 bases). The germline CDR1 and CDR2 sequences are SQVTM and ANQGSEA. CDR3 length: 13 residues. V lost 7 bases and J lost 0, with 10 bases in between. The CDR3 loop is CSGWTGSYNEQFF. Written as DNA, the CDR3 is TGCAGCGGTTGGACTGGCTCCTACAATGAGCAGTTCTTC.

This clonotype came up many times. The chain links TRBV7-9 to TRBJ2-1, with 7 bases aligning to TRBD2. V dropped 4 bases and J dropped 2; count of bases not matched to a gene: 5. This CDR3 region has 15 residues. Germline V gene lookup returns CDR1 SEHNR and CDR2 FQNEAQ (reference sequence). CDR3 residues: CASSSSGAPYNEQFF. CDR3 DNA: TGTGCCAGCAGCTCAAGCGGGGCCCCCTACAATGAGCAGTTCTTC.

This clonotype was picked up many times. The chain links TRBV11-2 to TRBJ2-4; 9 bases map to TRBD1. The CDR3 spans 16 residues. Germline CDR1 is SGHAT and CDR2 is FQNNGV. V shed 1 base and J 4 bases; nucleotides not matched to a gene: 5. Here the CDR3 DNA reads TGTGCCAGCAGCTTAGGGGGAGGGACAGGGAAAAACATTCAGTACTTC. This encodes CASSLGGGTGKNIQYF.

This clonotype was observed at least ten times. This chain joins TRBV7-9 and TRBJ2-5; TRBD2 might be the D (5 bases). The germline gives CDR1 SEHNR, CDR2 FQNEAQ (reference sequence). This CDR3 comprises 14 residues. V was shortened by 5 bases and J by 5 bases, with 15 bases between the two germline ends. In DNA, the CDR3 is TGTGCCAGCAGCCCGACGGGGTTGGAGGAGACCCAGTACTTC. This encodes CASSPTGLEETQYF. The whole variable domain, remainder taken from reference TRBV7-9 and TRBJ2-5, is DTGVSQNPRHKITKRGQNVTFRCDPISEHNRLYWYRQTLGQGPEFLTYFQNEAQLEKSRLLSDRFSAERPKGSFSTLEIQRTEQGDSAMYLCASSPTGLEETQYFGPGTRLLVL.

This clonotype has a count of ten or more. This rearrangement joins TRBV20-1 to TRBJ2-1, with a weak D call TRBD1 (6 bases). Trimming removed 3 bases from V and 4 bases from J, with 13 bases in between. Germline CDR1 is DFQATT and CDR2 is SNEGSKA (reference sequence). The CDR3 is made up of 14 amino acids. CDR3 in amino acids: CSASRDRSYNEQFF. For the CDR3, the DNA is TGCAGTGCTAGTAGAGACAGGAGTTACAATGAGCAGTTCTTC.

This clonotype came up many times. The V and J genes are TRBV6-6 and TRBJ1-5, with 10 bases fitting TRBD1. This CDR3 has 15 residues. Germline assignment: CDR1 MNHNY and CDR2 SVGAGI (reference sequence). V was pared by 6 bases and J by 4 bases, with 6 bases of the junction left unmatched. CDR3: CASRKDRGGNQPQHF. The CDR3 nucleotides read TGTGCCAGCAGAAAGGACAGGGGGGGGAATCAGCCCCAGCATTTT.

This clonotype was seen many times. The DNA for the CDR3 is TGTGCCACCAGCTCCCGACGCAAGCGGGAGGGCCGGGATACGCAGTATTTT. Translated: CATSSRRKREGRDTQYF. J is TRBJ2-3 and V is TRBV15, with 10 nucleotides matching TRBD2. Germline CDR1 reads LNHNV; CDR2 reads YYDKDF (reference sequence). This CDR3 spans 17 amino acids. The V segment lost 5 bases and the J segment 6 bases; nucleotides outside the gene matches: 14. Full variable domain (outside the CDR3, taken from reference TRBV15 and TRBJ2-3): DAMVIQNPRYQVTQFGKPVTLSCSQTLNHNVMYWYQQKSSQAPKLLFHYYDKDFNNEADTPDNFQSRRPNTSFCFLDIRSPGLGDTAMYLCATSSRRKREGRDTQYFGPGTRLTVL.

This clonotype was found many times. The chain recombines TRBV14 with TRBJ2-1; the match to TRBD2 covers 9 bases. V lost 1 base, J lost 6 bases, and 7 bases stayed unmatched. The germline gives CDR1 SGHDN, CDR2 FVKESK. This CDR3 is built from 16 residues. The CDR3 DNA follows: TGTGCCAGCAGCCAAGTAGGAGCGGGAGGTTTCAATGAGCAGTTCTTC. It is translated as CASSQVGAGGFNEQFF.

Many counts were recorded for this clonotype. The chain has TRBV5-1 and TRBJ1-5; D may be TRBD1 (5 bases). CDR3 length: 13 amino acids. Germline CDR1 and CDR2: SGHRS and YFSETQ. The V gene lost 0 bases and the J gene lost 6 bases, with 7 bases spanning the gap. The CDR3 DNA is TGCGCCAGCAGCTTGGCAGGGACTCAGCCCCAGCATTTT. Encoded protein: CASSLAGTQPQHF.